This TCR beta chain comes out of a study of cytomegalovirus exposure and HLA in healthy donors. Overall study findings and caveats: Cytomegalovirus association was assigned to approximately 180 TCR beta chains. A cluster of highly shared sequence variants was likely a sequencing artifact.

A multiplex PCR was run with 60 Vbeta primers and 13 Jbeta primers. Sequenced by immunoSEQ multiplex PCR; TCRdb stores in-frame clones only, minus some. The repertoire holds 200,000 to 300,000 clones, approximately 80% seen once, with roughly 7.4% in the top ten. As to this clone: Its specificity is not known.

Trimming took 5 bases from V and 4 from J, leaving 18 bases between them. The CDR3 extends over 15 amino acids. Germline-derived CDR1 and CDR2 are SQVTM and ANQGSEA. Sequencing input: PBMCs. The chain is built from TRBV29-1 and TRBJ1-3; D is unclear. This sequence was found in a woman in her sixties or seventies in good health and CMV-seropositive. The CDR3 DNA is TGCAGCGTTTCCTACACAGCAGGACTAGGAAACACCATATATTTT. Its translation: CSVSYTAGLGNTIYF.